The clone carrying this T cell receptor (beta chain) was picked up many times. Its specificity is not known. The record originates from a study of CD8 T cells in ankylosing spondylitis. Regarding the study as a whole: Apparently characteristic of ankylosing spondylitis blood was a TCR beta motif (roughly eight highly homologous variants).

The germline CDR1 and CDR2 sequences are SGHRS and YFSETQ. This CDR3 is built from 15 residues. V dropped 9 bases and J dropped 1 base, with 16 bases sitting between them. TCRdb re-called the 5' RACE reads with MiXCR, one entry per CDR3 protein. Altogether about 510,000 distinct CDR3 sequences are present, 5.3% being singletons, with the ten largest covering around 3.4%. What was sequenced was blood, either unsorted or a sorted T cell fraction (not recorded which). This receptor was identified in a male donor with ankylosing spondylitis. V is TRBV5-1 and J is TRBJ2-2; D remains ambiguous. Written as DNA, the CDR3 is TGCGCCACCAAGGAGTACAGCCTGAACACCGGGGAGCTGTTTTTT. Its protein is CATKEYSLNTGELFF.